This T cell receptor (beta chain) was obtained from a study of cytomegalovirus exposure and HLA in healthy donors. Researchers ran the PCR with 60 Vbeta and 13 Jbeta primers. Produced via immunoSEQ multiplex PCR; TCRdb's table is partial and in-frame only. The table lists approximately 150,000 clones, around 68% of them singletons. Study conclusions and caveats: In a later analysis, V- and J-gene trimming of beta chains associated with a DCLRE1C missense variant, replicated independently.

As to this clone: Its antigen is currently unknown.

This clonotype was sampled from a woman in her thirties or forties in good health and CMV-seropositive. Sequenced sample: PBMCs.

CDR3 DNA: TGCGCCAGCAGCCAAGATCGGCAGGGAGGGACTGAAGCTTTCTTT. Its translation is CASSQDRQGGTEAFF. J is TRBJ1-1 and V is TRBV4-3, with D maybe TRBD1 (5 bases). Trimming cost V 0 bases and J 5 bases, with 13 bases left between them. Germline V gene sequence: CDR1 LGHNA, CDR2 YSLEER. The CDR3 extends over 15 amino acids.